These 18 T cell receptor beta chains were all obtained from the same sample, sequenced in a study of STAT5B mutations in CD4+ large granular lymphocyte leukemia. Profiled with immunoSEQ multiplex PCR; TCRdb holds only in-frame clones, not every one. The sample carries around 35,000 clones, roughly 85% recorded once. Sequencing used CD4+ T cells from blood buffy coats. These receptors were obtained from a human donor in good health.

This chain uses TRBV4-3 with TRBJ2-7, with D possibly being TRBD2 (6 bases). The germline V and J ends were trimmed by 0 bases and 4 bases, with 13 bases remaining between them. The CDR3 is 15 amino acids. The germline gives CDR1 LGHNA, CDR2 YSLEER. CDR3 DNA sequence: TGCGCCAGCAGCCAAGACTTCTCTAGCGAGTACGAGCAGTACTTC. Its translation is CASSQDFSSEYEQYF.

This clone was seen once. The chain couples TRBV4-3 to TRBJ2-2; D might be TRBD2 (6 bases). This CDR3 spans 17 amino acids. The V end lost 1 base, the J end lost 0 bases, and 12 bases lay between the germline ends. CDR1 is LGHNA, CDR2 YSLEER, per germline. The CDR3 here is CASSQGIGGANTGELFF. CDR3 in DNA: TGCGCCAGCAGCCAAGGAATCGGGGGTGCGAACACCGGGGAGCTGTTTTTT.

The rearrangement links TRBV28 to TRBJ2-7, with D possibly called TRBD1 or TRBD2 (5 bases each). CDR1 MDHEN and CDR2 SYDVKM come from the germline V gene. V lost 2 bases, J lost 2 bases, and 13 bases lay in between. The CDR3 extends over 15 amino acids. The CDR3 DNA sequence: TGTGCCAGCAGTTTAGCTGGGACGTTACCCTACGAGCAGTACTTC. This encodes CASSLAGTLPYEQYF.

The rearrangement uses TRBV5-1 and TRBJ1-3; 11 bases are shared with TRBD1. The CDR3 has 16 amino acids. Germline values: CDR1 SGHRS, CDR2 YFSETQ. Trimming at V came to 1 base and at J to 2 bases, leaving 2 bases not matched to a gene. The CDR3 DNA is TGCGCCAGCAGCTTGATGGGACAGGGGGCTGGAAACACCATATATTTT. Its translation: CASSLMGQGAGNTIYF.

This chain joins TRBV7-8 and TRBJ1-5, with D tentatively TRBD1 (5 bases). Trimming took 2 bases from V and 6 from J, leaving 14 bases between them. The germline V gene encodes CDR1 SGHVS and CDR2 FQNEAQ. The CDR3 covers 15 residues. DNA of the CDR3: TGTGCCAGCAGCTTATCGGCAAGCGGGGGTCAGCCCCAGCATTTT. Its protein product is CASSLSASGGQPQHF.

The gene calls are TRBV10-3 and TRBJ2-1; the match to TRBD2 covers 9 bases. The CDR3 extends over 14 amino acids. Looked up from germline, CDR1 is ENHRY and CDR2 is SYGVKD. V gave up 10 bases and J gave up 4 bases; unmatched junction bases: 8. In nucleotides, the CDR3 is TGTGCCACCGAGCCGGGACTAGCTTACAATGAGCAGTTCTTC. It is translated as CATEPGLAYNEQFF.

J is TRBJ1-5 and V is TRBV7-8; D is undetermined. The germline gives CDR1 SGHVS, CDR2 FQNEAQ. This CDR3 spans 16 amino acids. Trimming removed 0 bases at V and 10 bases at J, with 19 bases between. The CDR3 nucleotides read TGTGCCAGCAGCTTAGCCCGGTGGCAGCGGGATGAACCCCAGCATTTT. This gives the protein CASSLARWQRDEPQHF.

This chain joins TRBV7-9 and TRBJ2-7, with 11 bases identical to TRBD2. The V gene end was trimmed by 3 bases and the J gene end by 4 bases; junction bases not matched to a gene: 2. Germline values: CDR1 SEHNR, CDR2 FQNEAQ (reference sequence). This CDR3 is built from 14 residues. CDR3 sequence: CASSLASGRYEQYF. The CDR3 DNA follows: TGTGCCAGCAGCTTGGCTAGCGGGAGGTACGAGCAGTACTTC. Using reference TRBV7-9 and TRBJ2-7 for the parts outside the CDR3, the full variable domain is DTGVSQNPRHKITKRGQNVTFRCDPISEHNRLYWYRQTLGQGPEFLTYFQNEAQLEKSRLLSDRFSAERPKGSFSTLEIQRTEQGDSAMYLCASSLASGRYEQYFGPGTRLTVT.

The chain joins TRBV7-2 to TRBJ2-1, with D perhaps TRBD1 (6 bases). The CDR3 runs 14 residues. Germline-derived CDR1 and CDR2 are SGHTA and FQGNSA. Trimming took off 4 bases at V and 4 bases at J, with 11 bases between the two ends. In nucleotides, the CDR3 is TGTGCCAGCAGCTCGACCGGGACATACAATGAGCAGTTCTTC. This translates into CASSSTGTYNEQFF.

The genes are TRBV5-1 and TRBJ1-5, with D possibly being TRBD1 (6 bases). The CDR3 spans 15 residues. Between the trimmed V and J ends, which lost 5 bases and 0 bases, there was a span of 12 bases. The germline gives CDR1 SGHRS, CDR2 YFSETQ. The CDR3 protein is CASSPTGNSNQPQHF. In DNA form, the CDR3 reads TGCGCCAGCAGTCCTACAGGGAATAGCAATCAGCCCCAGCATTTT. Looking up the rest from reference TRBV5-1 and TRBJ1-5 gives the full variable domain: KAGVTQTPRYLIKTRGQQVTLSCSPISGHRSVSWYQQTPGQGLQFLFEYFSETQRNKGNFPGRFSGRQFSNSRSEMNVSTLELGDSALYLCASSPTGNSNQPQHFGDGTRLSIL.

CDR3 sequence (DNA): TGTGCCAGCAGCTTAGTCCCCACAGATACGCAGTATTTT. Translation gives CASSLVPTDTQYF. The gene calls are TRBV13 and TRBJ2-3, with D unclear. Germline V CDR1 and CDR2: PRHDT, FYEKMQ (reference sequence). The CDR3 is made up of 13 amino acids. Trimming stripped 1 base from V and 2 bases from J, with 4 bases between.

V gene TRBV9 combines with J gene TRBJ1-3; D is unclear. The CDR3 covers 15 residues. Trimming removed 0 bases from V and 0 bases from J, with 7 bases in between. Germline assignment: CDR1 SGDLS and CDR2 YYNGEE. The CDR3 sequence: CASSVGADSGNTIYF. The CDR3 DNA follows: TGTGCCAGCAGCGTAGGGGCGGACTCTGGAAACACCATATATTTT.

The V call is TRBV7-3, the J call TRBJ1-1; 8 bases align to TRBD1. The trim removed 4 bases at V and 1 base at J, leaving 2 bases unmatched. Germline V gene data show CDR1 as SGHTA and CDR2 as FQGTGA. The CDR3 sequence is 14 residues long. CDR3 amino acids: CASSSGGANTEAFF. CDR3 sequence (DNA): TGTGCCAGCAGCTCAGGGGGCGCGAACACTGAAGCTTTCTTT.

This clone was seen just once. The chain carries TRBV7-2 and TRBJ2-5; D ambiguous. The CDR3 length is 15 residues. The V gene lost 2 bases and the J gene lost 1 base, with 11 bases spanning the gap. Germline V gene sequence: CDR1 SGHTA, CDR2 FQGNSA. The CDR3 DNA reads TGTGCCAGCAGCTTATCATGGACCGGCCAAGAGACCCAGTACTTC. It codes for CASSLSWTGQETQYF.

The chain is built from TRBV5-6 and TRBJ2-7; 12 bases agree with TRBD2. The length of the CDR3 is 15 residues. CDR1 SGHDT and CDR2 YYEEEE come from the germline V gene. The J segment lost 4 bases and the V segment lost 5 bases, leaving 7 bases of the junction unmatched. The CDR3 sequence: CASSPSGRGSYEQYF. The DNA of the CDR3 is TGTGCCAGCAGTCCTAGCGGGAGGGGCTCTTACGAGCAGTACTTC. Using reference TRBV5-6 and TRBJ2-7 for the parts outside the CDR3, the full variable domain is DAGVTQSPTHLIKTRGQQVTLRCSPKSGHDTVSWYQQALGQGPQFIFQYYEEEERQRGNFPDRFSGHQFPNYSSELNVNALLLGDSALYLCASSPSGRGSYEQYFGPGTRLTVT.

This CDR3 is CASGQGAYGYTF. CDR3 DNA sequence: TGTGCCAGCGGGCAGGGGGCGTATGGCTACACCTTC. This chain joins TRBV28 and TRBJ1-2, with 8 nucleotides matching TRBD1. Germline CDR1 is MDHEN and CDR2 is SYDVKM. This CDR3 region has 12 residues. Trimming removed 8 bases from V and 5 bases from J; junction bases left unmatched: 4.

This clone was detected only a few times. The V call is TRBV28, the J call TRBJ1-5, with TRBD1 matching over 9 bases. The CDR3 loop spans 16 amino acids. The trim removed 5 bases at V and 4 bases at J, leaving 9 bases unmatched. Germline loops: CDR1 MDHEN, CDR2 SYDVKM. The CDR3 reads CASSIPGQGRNQPQHF. The CDR3 coding sequence is TGTGCCAGCAGTATCCCGGGACAGGGACGAAATCAGCCCCAGCATTTT.

V is TRBV6-5 and J is TRBJ2-5, with D perhaps given as TRBD1 or TRBD2 (5 bases each). V lost 3 bases and J lost 5, with 16 bases in between. Germline lookup yields CDR1 MNHEY and CDR2 SVGAGI. The CDR3 is made up of 15 amino acids. As DNA, the CDR3 is TGTGCCAGCAGTTATGGGAGAGGGGCAAGGGAGACCCAGTACTTC. This encodes CASSYGRGARETQYF.